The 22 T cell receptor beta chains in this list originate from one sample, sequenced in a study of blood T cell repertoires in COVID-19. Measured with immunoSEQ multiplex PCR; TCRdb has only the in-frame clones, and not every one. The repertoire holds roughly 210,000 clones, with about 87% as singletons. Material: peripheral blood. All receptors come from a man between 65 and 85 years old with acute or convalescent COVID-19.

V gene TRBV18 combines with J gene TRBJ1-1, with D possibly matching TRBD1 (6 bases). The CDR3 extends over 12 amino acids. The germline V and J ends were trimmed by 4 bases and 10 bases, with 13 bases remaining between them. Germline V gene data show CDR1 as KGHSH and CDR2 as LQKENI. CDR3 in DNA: TGTGCCAGCTCACGTTCAGGGGAGGGAGCTTTCTTT. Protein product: CASSRSGEGAFF. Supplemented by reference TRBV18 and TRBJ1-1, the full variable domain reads NAGVMQNPRHLVRRRGQEARLRCSPMKGHSHVYWYRQLPEEGLKFMVYLQKENIIDESGMPKERFSAEFPKEGPSILRIQQVVRGDSAAYFCASSRSGEGAFFGQGTRLTVV.

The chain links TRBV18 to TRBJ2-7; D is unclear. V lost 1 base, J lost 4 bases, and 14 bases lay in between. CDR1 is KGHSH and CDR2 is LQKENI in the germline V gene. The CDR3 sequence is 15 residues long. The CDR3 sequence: CASSPLAGSDYEQYF. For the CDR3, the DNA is TGTGCCAGCTCACCACTTGCTGGCAGCGATTACGAGCAGTACTTC. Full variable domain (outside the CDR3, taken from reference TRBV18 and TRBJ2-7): NAGVMQNPRHLVRRRGQEARLRCSPMKGHSHVYWYRQLPEEGLKFMVYLQKENIIDESGMPKERFSAEFPKEGPSILRIQQVVRGDSAAYFCASSPLAGSDYEQYFGPGTRLTVT.

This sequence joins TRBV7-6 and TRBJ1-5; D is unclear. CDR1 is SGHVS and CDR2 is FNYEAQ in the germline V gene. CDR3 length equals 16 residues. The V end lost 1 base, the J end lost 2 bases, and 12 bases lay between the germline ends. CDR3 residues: CASSLDPPYCNQPQHF. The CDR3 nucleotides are TGTGCCAGCAGCTTAGACCCCCCCTATTGCAATCAGCCCCAGCATTTT.

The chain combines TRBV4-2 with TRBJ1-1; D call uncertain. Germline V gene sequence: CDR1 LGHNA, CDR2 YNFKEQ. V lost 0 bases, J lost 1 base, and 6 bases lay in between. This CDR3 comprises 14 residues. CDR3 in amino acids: CASSQDRRNTEAFF. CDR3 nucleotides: TGTGCCAGCAGCCAAGACAGAAGGAACACTGAAGCTTTCTTT.

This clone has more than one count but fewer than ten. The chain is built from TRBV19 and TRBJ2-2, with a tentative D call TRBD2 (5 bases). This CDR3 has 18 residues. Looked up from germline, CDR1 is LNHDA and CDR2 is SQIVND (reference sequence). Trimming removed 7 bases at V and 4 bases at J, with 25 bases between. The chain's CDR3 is CASTSKGAADSPTGELFF. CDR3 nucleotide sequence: TGTGCCAGTACTTCGAAGGGAGCCGCGGACTCCCCCACCGGGGAGCTGTTTTTT.

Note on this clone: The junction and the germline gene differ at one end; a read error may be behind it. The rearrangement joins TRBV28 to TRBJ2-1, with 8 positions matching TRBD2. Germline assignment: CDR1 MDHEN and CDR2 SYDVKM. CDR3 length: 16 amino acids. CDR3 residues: CASSLRGGAGSVRCLF. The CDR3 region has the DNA TGTGCCAGCAGTCTCCGGGGGGGAGCGGGATCTGTCAGGTGTCTCTTC.

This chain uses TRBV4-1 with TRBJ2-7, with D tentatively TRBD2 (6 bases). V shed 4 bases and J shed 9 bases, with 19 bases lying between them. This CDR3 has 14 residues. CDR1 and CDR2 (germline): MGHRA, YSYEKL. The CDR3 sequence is CASSPGGGERGQYF. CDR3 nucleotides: TGCGCCAGCAGCCCGGGTGGCGGGGAGAGGGGGCAGTACTTC.

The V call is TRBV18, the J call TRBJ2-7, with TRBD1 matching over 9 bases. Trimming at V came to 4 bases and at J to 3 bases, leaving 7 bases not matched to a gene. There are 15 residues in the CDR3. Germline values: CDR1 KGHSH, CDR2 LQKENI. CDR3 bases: TGTGCCAGCTCACTGGGACAGGGAGACATCTACGAGCAGTACTTC. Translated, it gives CASSLGQGDIYEQYF.

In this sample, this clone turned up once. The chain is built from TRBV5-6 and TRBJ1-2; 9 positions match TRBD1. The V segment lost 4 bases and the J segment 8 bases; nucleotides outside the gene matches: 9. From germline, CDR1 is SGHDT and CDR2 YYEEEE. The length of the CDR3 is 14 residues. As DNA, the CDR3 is TGTGCCAGCAGCCCTACAGGGGGCGCGGGAGGCTACACCTTC. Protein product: CASSPTGGAGGYTF.

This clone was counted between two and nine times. The CDR3 loop is CASGPGQGVGAGGDTQYF. DNA of the CDR3: TGTGCCAGCGGGCCGGGGCAGGGCGTCGGGGCGGGAGGCGATACGCAGTATTTT. The V gene is TRBV7-9, the J gene TRBJ2-3; 8 positions match TRBD2. The V gene end was trimmed by 8 bases and the J gene end by 6 bases; junction bases not matched to a gene: 22. Germline V gives CDR1 SEHNR, CDR2 FQNEAQ (reference sequence). The CDR3 contains 18 residues.

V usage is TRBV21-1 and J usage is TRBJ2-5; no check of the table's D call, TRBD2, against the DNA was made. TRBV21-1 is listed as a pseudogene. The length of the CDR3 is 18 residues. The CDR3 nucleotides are TGTGCCAGCAGCAAAGCAGAAACGGGTCGAGGGAGGGGAGAGACCCAGTACTTC. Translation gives CASSKAETGRGRGETQYF.

The CDR3: CASSQGTPYEQYF. CDR3 in DNA: TGTGCCAGCTCCCAGGGGACCCCCTACGAGCAGTACTTC. The chain uses TRBV2 and TRBJ2-7; possible D gene TRBD1, 6 bases. Germline V gives CDR1 SNHLY, CDR2 FYNNEI. Trimming stripped 8 bases from V and 2 bases from J, with 13 bases between. The CDR3 is 13 residues long.

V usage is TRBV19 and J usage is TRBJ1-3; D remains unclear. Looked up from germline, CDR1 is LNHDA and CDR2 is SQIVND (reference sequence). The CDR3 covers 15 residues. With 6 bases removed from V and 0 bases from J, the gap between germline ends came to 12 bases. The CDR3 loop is CASSTDGLSGNTIYF. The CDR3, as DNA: TGTGCCAGTAGCACAGACGGTCTCTCTGGAAACACCATATATTTT.

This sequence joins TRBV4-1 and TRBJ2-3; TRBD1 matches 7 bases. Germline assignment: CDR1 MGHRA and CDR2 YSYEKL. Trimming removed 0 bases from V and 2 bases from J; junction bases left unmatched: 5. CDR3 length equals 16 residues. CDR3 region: CASSQDGGQPTDTQYF. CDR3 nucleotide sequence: TGCGCCAGCAGCCAAGATGGGGGACAGCCCACAGATACGCAGTATTTT.

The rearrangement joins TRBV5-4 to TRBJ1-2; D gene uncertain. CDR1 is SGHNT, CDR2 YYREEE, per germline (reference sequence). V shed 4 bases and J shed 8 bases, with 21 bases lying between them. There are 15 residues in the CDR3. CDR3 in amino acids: CASSPPRVGSRGYTF. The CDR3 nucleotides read TGTGCCAGCAGCCCCCCCCGGGTCGGCAGCCGGGGCTACACCTTC.

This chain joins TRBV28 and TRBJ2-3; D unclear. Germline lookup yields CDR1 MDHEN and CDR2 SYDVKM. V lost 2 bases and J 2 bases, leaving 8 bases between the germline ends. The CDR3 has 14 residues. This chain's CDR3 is CASSLIPVTDTQYF. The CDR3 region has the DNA TGTGCCAGCAGTTTAATACCGGTCACAGATACGCAGTATTTT.

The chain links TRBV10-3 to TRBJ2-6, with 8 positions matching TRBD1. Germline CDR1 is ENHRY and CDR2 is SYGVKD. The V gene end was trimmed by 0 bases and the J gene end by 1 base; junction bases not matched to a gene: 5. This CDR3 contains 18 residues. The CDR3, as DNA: TGTGCCATCAGTGAGTCAAGGACAGGGAAGTCTGGGGCCAACGTCCTGACTTTC. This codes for CAISESRTGKSGANVLTF.

The CDR3 sequence: CASTALSLAEGGEQFF. The CDR3 bases are TGCGCCAGCACTGCCTTATCCCTAGCGGAGGGAGGTGAGCAGTTCTTC. V usage is TRBV5-1 and J usage is TRBJ2-1; the match to TRBD2 covers 7 bases. The CDR3 is 16 residues long. The V gene end was trimmed by 6 bases and the J gene end by 9 bases; junction bases not matched to a gene: 18. Per germline, CDR1 SGHRS and CDR2 YFSETQ.

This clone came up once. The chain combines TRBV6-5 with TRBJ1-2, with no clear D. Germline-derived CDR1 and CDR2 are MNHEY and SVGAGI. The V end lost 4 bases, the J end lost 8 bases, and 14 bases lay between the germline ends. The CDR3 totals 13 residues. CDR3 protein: CASSSTAFWGYTF. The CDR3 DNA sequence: TGTGCCAGCAGTTCAACTGCCTTTTGGGGCTACACCTTC.

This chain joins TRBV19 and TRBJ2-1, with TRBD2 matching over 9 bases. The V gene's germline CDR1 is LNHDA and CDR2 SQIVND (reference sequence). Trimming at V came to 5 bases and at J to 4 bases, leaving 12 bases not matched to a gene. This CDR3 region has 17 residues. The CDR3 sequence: CASSPQSTSGPYNEQFF. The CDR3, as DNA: TGTGCCAGTAGTCCGCAATCGACTAGCGGTCCTTACAATGAGCAGTTCTTC.

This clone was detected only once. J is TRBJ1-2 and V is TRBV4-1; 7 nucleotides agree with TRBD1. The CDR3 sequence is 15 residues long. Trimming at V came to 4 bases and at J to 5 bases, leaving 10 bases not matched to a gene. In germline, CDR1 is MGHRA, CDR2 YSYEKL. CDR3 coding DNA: TGCGCCAGCAGCCTGACAGGGTCCCCCGATTATGGCTACACCTTC. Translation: CASSLTGSPDYGYTF.

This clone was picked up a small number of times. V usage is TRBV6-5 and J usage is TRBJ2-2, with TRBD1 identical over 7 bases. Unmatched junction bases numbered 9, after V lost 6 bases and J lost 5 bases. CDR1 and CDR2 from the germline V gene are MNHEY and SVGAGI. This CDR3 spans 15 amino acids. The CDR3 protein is CASSLTGEATGELFF. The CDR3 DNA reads TGTGCCAGCAGCCTAACAGGGGAAGCGACCGGGGAGCTGTTTTTT.